These 2 T cell receptor beta chains originate from one sample sequenced in a study of shared clonotypes between healthy human individuals. Produced via immunoSEQ multiplex PCR; TCRdb's table is partial and in-frame only. Here the sample spans 2,500,000 or so clones, under 95% being singletons. Sequenced input: naive CD4+ T cells from PBMCs. This sample's subset: CD45RA+ positively selected. The receptor source for this set is a young man in good health. Some clones in this sample may be carry-over from other donors' samples.

A word on this clone: The sample contains more than one DNA sequence encoding this CDR3. V gene TRBV5-5 combines with J gene TRBJ2-5; D is ambiguous. Trimming cost V 0 bases and J 3 bases, with 6 bases left between them. The germline V gene encodes CDR1 SGHKS and CDR2 YYEKEE (reference sequence). This CDR3 region has 13 residues. CDR3 in DNA: TGTGCCAGCAGCTTGGTTGGCGAAGAGACCCAGTACTTC. It yields the protein CASSLVGEETQYF.

The chain joins TRBV13 to TRBJ1-3; tentative D call: TRBD1 (5 bases). The germline V gene encodes CDR1 PRHDT and CDR2 FYEKMQ (reference sequence). Between the trimmed V and J ends, which lost 4 bases and 0 bases, there was a span of 22 bases. This CDR3 has 19 residues. For the CDR3, the DNA is TGTGCCAGCAGCTATCGGCCCCGGGGGGTGATGAGCTCTGGAAACACCATATATTTT. Translating it yields CASSYRPRGVMSSGNTIYF.